This T cell receptor (beta chain) was obtained from a study of control samples from healthy donors and cancer patients. Produced via immunoSEQ multiplex PCR; TCRdb's table is partial and in-frame only. The sample contains fewer than 110,000 clones, 75% to 90% of which appear only once. The germline V gene has CDR1 LGHDT and CDR2 YNNKEL (reference sequence). V was shortened by 1 base and J by 0 bases, with 9 bases between the two germline ends. CDR3 length equals 15 residues. The V call is TRBV3-1 (or the pseudogene TRBV3-2), the J call TRBJ1-1, with D possibly matching TRBD1 (6 bases). The source material was blood. This TCR derives from a man aged 30 to 39 in good health. This CDR3 reads CASSQGGRMNTEAFF. As DNA, the CDR3 is TGTGCCAGCAGCCAAGGGGGGCGGATGAACACTGAAGCTTTCTTT.